Shown below are 30 T cell receptor beta chains from a single sample sequenced in a study of control samples from healthy donors and cancer patients. Sequenced by immunoSEQ multiplex PCR; TCRdb stores in-frame clones only, minus some. In the table there are over 200,000 clones, over 75% of which are singletons. Sequenced sample: PBMCs. The receptor source for this set is a woman aged 55-69 years with lung cancer.

The chain has TRBV6-6 and TRBJ1-5; D is undetermined. Germline CDR1 reads MNHNY; CDR2 reads SVGAGI (reference sequence). V was pared by 0 bases and J by 1 base, with 10 bases between. This CDR3 contains 16 residues. In nucleotides, the CDR3 is TGTGCCAGCAGTTACTCGAGGGCTCGGAGCAATCAGCCCCAGCATTTT. Protein product: CASSYSRARSNQPQHF.

The genes are TRBV6-5 and TRBJ2-3; D is perhaps TRBD1 (6 bases). The CDR3 spans 13 residues. The V end was cut by 6 bases, the J end by 0 bases, with 7 bases between. Germline CDR1 reads MNHEY; CDR2 reads SVGAGI. CDR3 DNA: TGTGCCAGCAGACAGGGTAGCACAGATACGCAGTATTTT. As protein: CASRQGSTDTQYF.

The chain employs TRBV5-1 and TRBJ1-1, with D possibly TRBD1 on 6 matching bases. Germline V gene sequence: CDR1 SGHRS, CDR2 YFSETQ. V was clipped by 2 bases and J by 1 base, with 12 bases between them. This CDR3 comprises 15 residues. The CDR3 is CASSLLQGWNTEAFF. As DNA, the CDR3 is TGCGCCAGCAGCTTATTACAGGGCTGGAACACTGAAGCTTTCTTT.

V usage is TRBV12-3 or TRBV12-4 and J usage is TRBJ1-1; D remains unclear. The CDR3 extends over 13 amino acids. The V end was cut by 8 bases, the J end by 1 base, with 11 bases between. The CDR3 region is CASGRTGNTEAFF. In nucleotides, the CDR3 is TGTGCCAGCGGACGGACGGGGAACACTGAAGCTTTCTTT.

The chain couples TRBV5-1 to TRBJ1-2; 9 bases align to TRBD1. The CDR3 is made up of 15 amino acids. With V trimmed by 3 bases and J by 6 bases, 9 bases remained unmatched. The V gene's germline CDR1 is SGHRS and CDR2 YFSETQ. CDR3 amino acids: CASSWGNTGGDGYTF. In nucleotides, the CDR3 is TGCGCCAGCAGCTGGGGGAATACAGGGGGCGATGGCTACACCTTC.

V is TRBV11-2 and J is TRBJ2-7; TRBD1 is a possible D gene (6 bases). The CDR3 totals 12 residues. The V gene lost 4 bases and the J gene lost 4 bases, with 8 bases spanning the gap. The germline V gene has CDR1 SGHAT and CDR2 FQNNGV. CDR3 DNA sequence: TGTGCCAGCAGCTCGGGACATTACGAGCAGTACTTC. Protein sequence: CASSSGHYEQYF.

The V call is TRBV19, the J call TRBJ2-5; perhaps TRBD2 as D (6 bases). Deletions cut 3 bases from V and 5 bases from J, with 16 bases between. The CDR3 consists of 15 residues. Germline values: CDR1 LNHDA, CDR2 SQIVND (reference sequence). In nucleotides, the CDR3 is TGTGCCAGTAGTATTAAGGCGGGACGCCGGGAGACCCAGTACTTC. Protein: CASSIKAGRRETQYF. Full variable domain (outside the CDR3, taken from reference TRBV19 and TRBJ2-5): DGGITQSPKYLFRKEGQNVTLSCEQNLNHDAMYWYRQDPGQGLRLIYYSQIVNDFQKGDIAEGYSVSREKKESFPLTVTSAQKNPTAFYLCASSIKAGRRETQYFGPGTRLLVL.

The chain combines TRBV18 with TRBJ2-7; TRBD1 is a possible D gene (6 bases). With 6 bases removed from V and 9 bases from J, the gap between germline ends came to 12 bases. The CDR3 length is 11 residues. Germline V gene sequence: CDR1 KGHSH, CDR2 LQKENI. The CDR3 DNA is TGTGCCAGCTCGAAGGACAGCTGGCAGTACTTC. It specifies CASSKDSWQYF. Complete variable domain (other parts from reference TRBV18 and TRBJ2-7): NAGVMQNPRHLVRRRGQEARLRCSPMKGHSHVYWYRQLPEEGLKFMVYLQKENIIDESGMPKERFSAEFPKEGPSILRIQQVVRGDSAAYFCASSKDSWQYFGPGTRLTVT.

The genes are TRBV7-9 and TRBJ2-3; D is possibly TRBD1 (6 bases). This CDR3 has 16 residues. Germline lookup yields CDR1 SEHNR and CDR2 FQNEAQ (reference sequence). V dropped 0 bases and J dropped 4 bases, with 14 bases sitting between them. For the CDR3, the DNA is TGTGCCAGCAGCTTAGCCCAACTAGGGGGTGCAGATACGCAGTATTTT. This translates into CASSLAQLGGADTQYF.

V gene TRBV18 combines with J gene TRBJ2-1, with 8 positions matching TRBD2. The V and J ends lost 0 bases and 5 bases, in that order; junction bases with no gene match: 6. The germline V gene encodes CDR1 KGHSH and CDR2 LQKENI. The CDR3 is 16 residues long. The CDR3 protein is CASSPPLPGLDNEQFF. The CDR3 nucleotides are TGTGCCAGCTCACCACCTTTGCCGGGACTAGACAATGAGCAGTTCTTC.

This clone was recorded once. This rearrangement joins TRBV2 to TRBJ2-1, with 12 positions matching TRBD1. This CDR3 is 13 amino acids long. Germline CDR1 is SNHLY and CDR2 is FYNNEI. With 8 bases clipped from V and 10 bases from J, the junction kept 6 bases outside the gene matches. The chain's CDR3 is CASHRDRGQEQFF. The CDR3 nucleotides are TGTGCCAGCCACCGGGACAGGGGGCAGGAGCAGTTCTTC.

This rearrangement joins TRBV3-1 (or the pseudogene TRBV3-2) to TRBJ1-2, with D unclear. Germline V CDR1 and CDR2: LGHDT, YNNKEL (reference sequence). CDR3 length: 14 residues. The V end was cut by 4 bases, the J end by 6 bases, with 15 bases between. CDR3 bases: TGTGCCAGCAGCCTCACTGGGATGAGTGATGGCTACACCTTC. This encodes CASSLTGMSDGYTF.

The CDR3 here is CASSLLFDVFSTDTQYF. CDR3 coding DNA: TGTGCCAGCAGCTTATTATTTGATGTTTTCAGCACAGATACGCAGTATTTT. The chain recombines TRBV7-2 with TRBJ2-3; D is unclear. This CDR3 comprises 17 residues. V lost 2 bases, J lost 0 bases, and 15 bases lay in between. Germline V gene lookup returns CDR1 SGHTA and CDR2 FQGNSA.

This rearrangement joins TRBV11-2 to TRBJ2-5; 7 bases are a match to TRBD1. The germline CDR1 and CDR2 sequences are SGHAT and FQNNGV. V shed 6 bases and J 7 bases; nucleotides not matched to a gene: 11. The CDR3 runs to 14 residues. This CDR3 reads CASSQSYRGGTQYF. CDR3 bases: TGTGCCAGCAGTCAATCTTACAGGGGTGGGACCCAGTACTTC.

The chain uses TRBV7-2 and TRBJ2-5; D is unresolved. This CDR3 region has 11 residues. Germline V gives CDR1 SGHTA, CDR2 FQGNSA. Trimming took 2 bases from V and 8 from J, leaving 6 bases between them. This CDR3 reads CASSLLTTQYF. CDR3 DNA sequence: TGTGCCAGCAGCTTATTGACTACCCAGTACTTC. Full variable domain (rest looked up from reference TRBV7-2 and TRBJ2-5): GAGVSQSPSNKVTEKGKDVELRCDPISGHTALYWYRQSLGQGLEFLIYFQGNSAPDKSGLPSDRFSAERTGGSVSTLTIQRTQQEDSAVYLCASSLLTTQYFGPGTRLLVL.

The chain joins TRBV15 to TRBJ2-1; D is undetermined. Trimming took off 0 bases at V and 4 bases at J, with 13 bases between the two ends. The CDR3 totals 16 residues. Germline CDR1 is LNHNV and CDR2 is YYDKDF (reference sequence). The CDR3 sequence is CATSREVRSPYNEQFF. The CDR3 nucleotides are TGTGCCACCAGCAGAGAAGTCAGGAGTCCATACAATGAGCAGTTCTTC.

The chain is built from TRBV2 and TRBJ1-2; D not resolved. Germline V CDR1 and CDR2: SNHLY, FYNNEI. Deletions cut 3 bases from V and 4 bases from J, with 12 bases between. The CDR3 totals 14 residues. In DNA, the CDR3 is TGTGCCAGCAGTGAGGGGTGGGTCGGCTATGGCTACACCTTC. Encoded protein: CASSEGWVGYGYTF.

This clone was recorded once. The J gene is TRBJ1-1, the V gene TRBV20-1, with a tentative D call TRBD1 (5 bases). V lost 4 bases and J 6 bases, leaving 9 bases between the germline ends. Germline CDR1 is DFQATT and CDR2 is SNEGSKA (reference sequence). This CDR3 has 11 amino acids. CDR3: CSATGLPEAFF. CDR3 nucleotides: TGCAGTGCTACAGGGCTTCCTGAAGCTTTCTTT.

The sample holds a few counts of this clone. V gene TRBV5-1 combines with J gene TRBJ2-5; 9 nucleotides line up with TRBD1. V lost 6 bases, J lost 5 bases, and 11 bases stayed unmatched. Germline CDR1 is SGHRS and CDR2 is YFSETQ. There are 15 residues in the CDR3. The CDR3 sequence is CASNRPGQGDETQYF. The CDR3, as DNA: TGCGCCAGCAATCGGCCGGGACAGGGTGATGAGACCCAGTACTTC.

V gene TRBV27 combines with J gene TRBJ1-4; weak D call: TRBD1 (6 bases). The CDR3 sequence is 16 residues long. CDR1 and CDR2 from the germline V gene are MNHEY and SMNVEV (reference sequence). With 6 bases removed from V and 4 bases from J, the gap between germline ends came to 18 bases. CDR3 bases: TGTGCCAGCAGCCCCTCGGGGGCAGCCTATAATGAAAAACTGTTTTTT. Residues: CASSPSGAAYNEKLFF.

V usage is TRBV9 and J usage is TRBJ1-4; maybe TRBD1 (5 bases). Germline V gene data show CDR1 as SGDLS and CDR2 as YYNGEE. V lost 3 bases to trimming and J lost 8 bases, with 17 bases between them. CDR3 size: 15 residues. CDR3 in amino acids: CASSGDSAGREKLFF. The CDR3 DNA reads as TGTGCCAGCAGCGGGGACTCGGCAGGGCGGGAAAAACTGTTTTTT.

This chain uses TRBV5-1 with TRBJ2-1; either TRBD1 or TRBD2 may supply D (5 bases each). Trimming removed 4 bases at V and 6 bases at J, with 11 bases between. The CDR3 has 13 amino acids. Germline CDR1 reads SGHRS; CDR2 reads YFSETQ. The CDR3 DNA reads as TGCGCCAGCAGCCTCGGGACGGTCAATGAGCAGTTCTTC. Amino acid sequence: CASSLGTVNEQFF.

This sequence joins TRBV19 and TRBJ1-4; 11 nucleotides line up with TRBD1. The CDR3 runs to 16 residues. V shed 9 bases and J 8 bases; nucleotides not matched to a gene: 14. CDR1 is LNHDA, CDR2 SQIVND, per germline (reference sequence). The CDR3 DNA is TGTGCCAGCCGTCGGACAGGGGGCTCACCGGCGGAAAAACTGTTTTTT. Translation: CASRRTGGSPAEKLFF.

This sequence joins TRBV10-3 and TRBJ1-1; D is uncertain. The length of the CDR3 is 13 residues. The germline CDR1 and CDR2 sequences are ENHRY and SYGVKD. V was trimmed by 7 bases and J by 0 bases, leaving 9 bases between them. The CDR3 DNA reads as TGTGCCATCACTGCCGACCTGAACACTGAAGCTTTCTTT. It specifies CAITADLNTEAFF.

The chain carries TRBV5-5 and TRBJ1-1; no firm D call. Germline CDR1 is SGHKS and CDR2 is YYEKEE (reference sequence). The V and J ends lost 0 bases and 0 bases respectively, with 9 bases between them. The CDR3 consists of 15 residues. The CDR3 reads CASSLAVLMNTEAFF. CDR3 nucleotide sequence: TGTGCCAGCAGCTTGGCCGTTCTCATGAACACTGAAGCTTTCTTT.

The chain links TRBV11-2 to TRBJ2-3; D is unclear. The CDR3 spans 12 residues. CDR1 SGHAT and CDR2 FQNNGV come from the germline V gene. V was shortened by 1 base and J by 5 bases, with 4 bases between the two germline ends. In DNA form, the CDR3 reads TGTGCCAGCAGCTTAGCAGGAGATACGCAGTATTTT. Amino acid sequence: CASSLAGDTQYF.

This chain uses TRBV28 with TRBJ1-2; 7 bases match TRBD1. The CDR3 has 13 residues. The ends lost 4 bases at V and 5 bases at J; junction bases unmatched: 4. Germline values: CDR1 MDHEN, CDR2 SYDVKM. The CDR3 coding sequence is TGTGCCAGCAGTTCCGGACAGGAGTATGGCTACACCTTC. Translating it yields CASSSGQEYGYTF.

This clone has a handful of counts. This chain uses TRBV5-4 with TRBJ2-5; no definite D call. The CDR3 contains 11 residues. The germline gives CDR1 SGHNT, CDR2 YYREEE (reference sequence). The V end lost 3 bases, the J end lost 7 bases, and 7 bases lay between the germline ends. The CDR3, as DNA: TGTGCCAGCAGCTCCCTAGGGACCCAGTACTTC. Translation gives CASSSLGTQYF.

V usage is TRBV2 and J usage is TRBJ1-6; D gene ambiguous. The CDR3 length is 14 residues. Germline V CDR1 and CDR2: SNHLY, FYNNEI. Trimming cost V 8 bases and J 8 bases, with 16 bases left between them. The DNA for the CDR3 is TGTGCCAGCGGGTCCCGGACTACTTATTCACCCCTCCACTTT. Amino acid sequence: CASGSRTTYSPLHF.

The CDR3 loop is CASSVDRALPMNTEAFF. CDR3 in DNA: TGTGCCAGCAGCGTGGACAGGGCGCTCCCTATGAACACTGAAGCTTTCTTT. This chain uses TRBV9 with TRBJ1-1; 8 nucleotides match TRBD1. The CDR3 extends over 17 amino acids. Germline V gene sequence: CDR1 SGDLS, CDR2 YYNGEE. The V gene end was trimmed by 2 bases and the J gene end by 0 bases; junction bases not matched to a gene: 9.